The clone carrying this TCR beta chain was picked up a small number of times. No antigen is known for it. Assay used: immunoSEQ multiplex PCR; TCRdb lists only in-frame clones, some missing. The table lists 35,000 to 45,000 clones, approximately 80% of them singletons. This sample's time point: week 35, safety follow-up. In the vaccine, a single dose held 300 ug of the mutant IDH1 20-mer peptide, along with topical imiquimod. The patients received vaccinations eight times, in weeks 1, 3, 5, 7, 11, 15, 19 and 23. New IDH1-mutant, ATRX-lost WHO grade 3 or 4 astrocytomas occurred in donors. The data belong to a study of a mutant IDH1 vaccine in newly diagnosed glioma. Study information: Participants attended visit V12, the safety follow-up, at week 35, and then attended visit V13 at week 47.

This CDR3 comprises 14 residues. Germline trimming cut 5 bases from V and 1 base from J; bases unmatched to any gene: 4. From germline, CDR1 is MDHEN and CDR2 SYDVKM. Study-wide points: Of all patients, 85% to 95% showed vaccine-induced immune responses.

The clonotype originates from a woman in her fifties or sixties with glioma. Source: PBMCs, taken from a glioma patient whose treatment included an IDH1 peptide vaccine. V is TRBV28 and J is TRBJ1-1, with 7 bases identical to TRBD1. CDR3 sequence (DNA): TGTGCCAGCAGTCCCTGGACAGGGAACACTGAAGCTTTCTTT. Protein: CASSPWTGNTEAFF.